The 9 T cell receptor beta chains listed next were all sequenced from one sample in a study of T cell responses to AZD1222 COVID-19 vaccine. TCRdb keeps only in-frame clones here, not all; method: immunoSEQ multiplex PCR. The table has 90,000 to 140,000 clones, around 76% seen once. The sequences come from peripheral blood, collected on day 0 of AZD1222 vaccination. The receptors were sampled from an adult in good health.

The V gene is TRBV13, the J gene TRBJ2-2, with D possibly being TRBD1 or TRBD2 (7 bases each). V lost 3 bases and J 4 bases, leaving 15 bases between the germline ends. The CDR3 totals 16 residues. Per the germline V gene, CDR1 is PRHDT and CDR2 is FYEKMQ (reference sequence). The CDR3 nucleotides are TGTGCCAGCAGCTTGGGGGAGGGGGCGACCACCGGGGAGCTGTTTTTT. This gives the protein CASSLGEGATTGELFF.

The chain is built from TRBV7-2 and TRBJ2-1; 9 bases map to TRBD1. Trimming cost V 3 bases and J 2 bases; bases outside gene matches: 2. The germline V gene has CDR1 SGHTA and CDR2 FQGNSA. This CDR3 spans 15 amino acids. In DNA form, the CDR3 reads TGTGCCAGCAGCTTTGACAGGGGGACCTACAATGAGCAGTTCTTC. Residues: CASSFDRGTYNEQFF.

This sequence joins TRBV6-2 or TRBV6-3 and TRBJ2-1; 8 positions match TRBD1. Germline V gene lookup returns CDR1 MNHEY and CDR2 SVGEGT. The CDR3 covers 15 residues. Germline trimming cut 6 bases from V and 4 bases from J; bases unmatched to any gene: 8. CDR3 in DNA: TGTGCCAGCAGCCTACCGACAGGGGATTACAATGAGCAGTTCTTC. Amino acid sequence: CASSLPTGDYNEQFF.

The CDR3 loop reads CATSDLMFIRTRKETQYF. CDR3 in DNA: TGTGCCACCAGTGATTTGATGTTTATTCGGACTAGAAAAGAGACCCAGTACTTC. V gene TRBV24-1 combines with J gene TRBJ2-5, with 7 positions matching TRBD2. Trimming cost V 0 bases and J 3 bases; bases outside gene matches: 12. The CDR3 length is 18 residues. Per the germline V gene, CDR1 is KGHDR and CDR2 is SFDVKD.

The rearrangement links TRBV6-2 or TRBV6-3 to TRBJ1-2, with 11 bases that match TRBD1. Germline V lookup: CDR1 MNHEY, CDR2 SVGEGT. The CDR3 length is 15 residues. J gave up 3 bases and V 5 bases, and 5 bases lay outside the gene matches. The CDR3 loop reads CASSDPGQGDYGYTF. The CDR3 coding sequence is TGTGCCAGCAGTGATCCGGGACAGGGGGACTATGGCTACACCTTC.

V gene TRBV15 combines with J gene TRBJ2-7; unclear D gene. This CDR3 region has 13 residues. Trimming left V 7 bases short and J 2 bases short, with 12 bases between. The germline CDR1 and CDR2 sequences are LNHNV and YYDKDF (reference sequence). The CDR3: CATIASPTYEQYF. For the CDR3, the DNA is TGTGCCACCATCGCCAGCCCGACCTACGAGCAGTACTTC.

The chain is built from TRBV2 and TRBJ1-1; D is ambiguous. Germline assignment: CDR1 SNHLY and CDR2 FYNNEI. The CDR3 loop spans 15 amino acids. Trimming cost V 5 bases and J 0 bases, with 13 bases left between them. The CDR3 loop is CASSPDGGMNTEAFF. CDR3 DNA sequence: TGTGCCAGCAGTCCCGACGGAGGCATGAACACTGAAGCTTTCTTT.

The chain couples TRBV7-2 to TRBJ2-7; TRBD2 matches 8 bases. Germline CDR1 reads SGHTA; CDR2 reads FQGNSA. V shed 1 base and J 6 bases; nucleotides not matched to a gene: 8. The CDR3 consists of 15 residues. The CDR3 sequence: CASSLGGGGPGEQYF. Here the CDR3 DNA reads TGTGCCAGCAGCTTAGGAGGCGGGGGGCCCGGCGAGCAGTACTTC.

This chain connects TRBV19 to TRBJ1-2, with TRBD1 matching over 7 bases. The CDR3 has 15 amino acids. Trimming at V came to 7 bases and at J to 3 bases, leaving 11 bases not matched to a gene. From germline, CDR1 is LNHDA and CDR2 SQIVND (reference sequence). CDR3 sequence reads: CASKQGQAGDYGYTF. CDR3 nucleotide sequence: TGTGCCAGTAAACAGGGGCAGGCAGGGGACTATGGCTACACCTTC.